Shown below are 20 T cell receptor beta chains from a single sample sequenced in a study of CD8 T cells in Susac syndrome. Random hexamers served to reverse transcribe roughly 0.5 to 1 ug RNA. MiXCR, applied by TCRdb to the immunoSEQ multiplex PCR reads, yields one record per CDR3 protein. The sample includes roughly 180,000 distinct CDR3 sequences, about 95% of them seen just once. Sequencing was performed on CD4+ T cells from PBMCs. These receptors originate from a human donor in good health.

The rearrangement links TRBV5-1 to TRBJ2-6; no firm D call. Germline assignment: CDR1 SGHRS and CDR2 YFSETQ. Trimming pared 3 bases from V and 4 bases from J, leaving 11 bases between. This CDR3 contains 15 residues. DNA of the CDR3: TGCGCCAGCAGCTCACCCCGTTCCGGGGCCAACGTCCTGACTTTC. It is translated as CASSSPRSGANVLTF.

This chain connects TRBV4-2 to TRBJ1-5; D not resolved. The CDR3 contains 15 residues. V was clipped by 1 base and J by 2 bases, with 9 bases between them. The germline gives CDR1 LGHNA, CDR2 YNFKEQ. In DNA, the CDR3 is TGTGCCAGCAGCCAAGTCCAGTCGGGCAATCAGCCCCAGCATTTT. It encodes CASSQVQSGNQPQHF.

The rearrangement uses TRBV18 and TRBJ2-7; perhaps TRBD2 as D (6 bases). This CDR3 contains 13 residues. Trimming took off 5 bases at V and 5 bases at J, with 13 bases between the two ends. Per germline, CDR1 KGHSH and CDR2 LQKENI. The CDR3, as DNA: TGTGCCAGCTCAGGAGGGGAGGACGACGAGCAGTACTTC. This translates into CASSGGEDDEQYF.

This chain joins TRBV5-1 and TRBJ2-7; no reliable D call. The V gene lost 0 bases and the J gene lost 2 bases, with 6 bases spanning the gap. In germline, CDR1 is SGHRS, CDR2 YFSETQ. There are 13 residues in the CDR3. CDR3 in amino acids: CASSLAQAYEQYF. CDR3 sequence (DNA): TGCGCCAGCAGCTTGGCCCAGGCCTACGAGCAGTACTTC.

DNA for the CDR3: TGTGCCAGCAGTGAAGAAAGCAGGGGGTCAGCTTTCTTT. It translates to CASSEESRGSAFF. This chain links TRBV2 with TRBJ1-1; TRBD1 agrees at 7 bases. Germline CDR1 is SNHLY and CDR2 is FYNNEI. The junction had 6 bases not matched to a gene; V was cut back by 1 base and J by 10 bases. CDR3 length: 13 amino acids.

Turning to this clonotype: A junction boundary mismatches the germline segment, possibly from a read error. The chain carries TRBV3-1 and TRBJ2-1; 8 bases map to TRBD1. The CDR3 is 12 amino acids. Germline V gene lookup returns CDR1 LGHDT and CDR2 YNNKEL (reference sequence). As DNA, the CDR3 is TGTGCCAGCAGCCCCACGGACAGGGAGCGGTTCTTC. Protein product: CASSPTDRERFF.

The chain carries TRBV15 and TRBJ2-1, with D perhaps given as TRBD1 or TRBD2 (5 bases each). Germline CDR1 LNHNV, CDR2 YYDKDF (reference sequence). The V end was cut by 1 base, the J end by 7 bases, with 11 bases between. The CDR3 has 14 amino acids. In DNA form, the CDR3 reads TGTGCCACCAGCAGAGGGGGACGGATGAATGAGCAGTTCTTC. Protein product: CATSRGGRMNEQFF.

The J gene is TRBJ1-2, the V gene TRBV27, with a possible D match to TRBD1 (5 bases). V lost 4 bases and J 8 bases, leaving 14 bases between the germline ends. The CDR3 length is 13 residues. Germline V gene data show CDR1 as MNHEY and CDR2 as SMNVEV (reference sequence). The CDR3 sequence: CASSSRTGEGYTF. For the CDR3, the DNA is TGTGCCAGCAGTTCAAGGACGGGGGAAGGCTACACCTTC.

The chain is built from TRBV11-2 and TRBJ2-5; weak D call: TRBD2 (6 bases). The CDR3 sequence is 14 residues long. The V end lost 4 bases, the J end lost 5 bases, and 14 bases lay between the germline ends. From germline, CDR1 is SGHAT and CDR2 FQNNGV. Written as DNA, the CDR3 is TGTGCCAGCAGCTCTCCTCGGGGGTTGGAGACCCAGTACTTC. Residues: CASSSPRGLETQYF.

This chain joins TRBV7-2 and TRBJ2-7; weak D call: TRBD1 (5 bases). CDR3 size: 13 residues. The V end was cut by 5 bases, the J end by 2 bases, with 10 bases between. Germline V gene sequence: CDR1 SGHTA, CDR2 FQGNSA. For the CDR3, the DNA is TGTGCCAGCAGCCCAGGGCTTACCTACGAGCAGTACTTC. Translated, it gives CASSPGLTYEQYF.

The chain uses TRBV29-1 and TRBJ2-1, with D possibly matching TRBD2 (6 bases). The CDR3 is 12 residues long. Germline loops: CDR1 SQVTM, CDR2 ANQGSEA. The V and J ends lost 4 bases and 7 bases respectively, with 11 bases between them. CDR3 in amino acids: CSVGRGGNEQFF. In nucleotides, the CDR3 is TGCAGCGTTGGGAGGGGTGGGAATGAGCAGTTCTTC.

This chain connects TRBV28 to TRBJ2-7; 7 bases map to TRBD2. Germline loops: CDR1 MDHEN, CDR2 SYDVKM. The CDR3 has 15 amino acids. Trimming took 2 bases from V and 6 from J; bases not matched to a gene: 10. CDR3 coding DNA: TGTGCCAGCAGTTTAACCCGTGGGGGGGTCCGCGAGCAGTACTTC. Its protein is CASSLTRGGVREQYF.

CDR3 DNA: TGCAGCGTGCCGACTAGCGGGAGATTCACCGGGGAGCTGTTTTTT. It codes for CSVPTSGRFTGELFF. The V and J genes are TRBV29-1 and TRBJ2-2; TRBD2 matches 12 bases. Per the germline V gene, CDR1 is SQVTM and CDR2 is ANQGSEA. The ends lost 6 bases at V and 4 bases at J; junction bases unmatched: 6. CDR3 length equals 15 residues.

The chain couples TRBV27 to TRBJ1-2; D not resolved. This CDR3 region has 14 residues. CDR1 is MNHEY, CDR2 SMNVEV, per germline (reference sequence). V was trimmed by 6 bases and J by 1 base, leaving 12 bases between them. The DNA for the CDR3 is TGTGCCAGCAGGATATTGCGGGATAACTATGGCTACACCTTC. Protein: CASRILRDNYGYTF.

CDR3 bases: TGTGCCATCAGTTCGACCAGCTACGAGCAGTACTTC. Translated, it gives CAISSTSYEQYF. The chain links TRBV10-3 to TRBJ2-7; no reliable D call. Germline loops: CDR1 ENHRY, CDR2 SYGVKD. The V and J ends lost 5 bases and 3 bases respectively, with 8 bases between them. CDR3 size: 12 residues.

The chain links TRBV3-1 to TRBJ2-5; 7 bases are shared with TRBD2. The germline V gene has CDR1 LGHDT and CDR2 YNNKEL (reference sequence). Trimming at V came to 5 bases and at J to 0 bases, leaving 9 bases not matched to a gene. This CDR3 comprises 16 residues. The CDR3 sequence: CASSTILLADQETQYF. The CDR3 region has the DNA TGTGCCAGCAGCACAATCCTCCTAGCGGACCAAGAGACCCAGTACTTC.

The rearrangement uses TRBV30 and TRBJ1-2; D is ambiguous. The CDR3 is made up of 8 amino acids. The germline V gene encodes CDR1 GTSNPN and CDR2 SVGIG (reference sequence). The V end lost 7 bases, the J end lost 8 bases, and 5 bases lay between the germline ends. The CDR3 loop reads CAYNGYTF. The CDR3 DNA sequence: TGTGCCTACAACGGCTACACCTTC.

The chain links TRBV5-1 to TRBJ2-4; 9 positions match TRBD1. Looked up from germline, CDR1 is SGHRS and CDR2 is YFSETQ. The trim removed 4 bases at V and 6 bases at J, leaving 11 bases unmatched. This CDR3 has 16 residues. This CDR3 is CASSSPGQGLANIQYF. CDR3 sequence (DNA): TGCGCCAGCAGCAGCCCGGGACAGGGTTTGGCAAACATTCAGTACTTC.

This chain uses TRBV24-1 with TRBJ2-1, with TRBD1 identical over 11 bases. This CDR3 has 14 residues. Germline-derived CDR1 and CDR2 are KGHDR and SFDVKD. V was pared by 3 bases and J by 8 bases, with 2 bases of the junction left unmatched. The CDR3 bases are TGTGCCACCAGTGATAGGGACAGGGGGGATGAGCAGTTCTTC. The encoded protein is CATSDRDRGDEQFF.

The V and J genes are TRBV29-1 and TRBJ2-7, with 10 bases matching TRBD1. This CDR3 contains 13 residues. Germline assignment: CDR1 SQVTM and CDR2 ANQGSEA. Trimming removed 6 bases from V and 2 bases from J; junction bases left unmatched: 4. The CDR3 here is CSVADRGAYEQYF. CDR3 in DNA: TGCAGCGTGGCGGACAGGGGGGCCTACGAGCAGTACTTC.